This TCR beta chain was captured by sequencing in a study of T-cell reconstitution after alpha-beta-depleted transplantation in children. Findings and limits, study-wide: Surviving recipient T cells and thymic progenitors produced the high day-60 TCRbeta diversity seen in some patients.

Unique molecular identifiers were incorporated into the prepared TCRbeta library. TCRdb recomputed calls from the PCR reads with MiXCR, one row per CDR3 protein. Of approximately 45,000 distinct CDR3 sequences detected, 52% appear once; the ten largest clones hold 35% to 40%. About this clonotype: Its specificity is unknown.

The V gene's germline CDR1 is DFQATT and CDR2 SNEGSKA (reference sequence). The CDR3 loop spans 18 amino acids. Trimming shortened V by 3 bases and J by 2 bases, and 25 bases separated the two germline ends. The chain recombines TRBV20-1 with TRBJ2-5; D possibly matches TRBD1 or TRBD2 (6 bases each). This specimen consisted of peripheral blood, obtained before TCRalphabeta/CD19-depleted stem cell transplant. This TCR was sampled from a boy under three years old with SCID, due to receive a stem cell transplant. As DNA, the CDR3 is TGCAGTGCTAGCACTATGGTGCCAGGGGCGCGGGAACAAGAGACCCAGTACTTC. Protein product: CSASTMVPGAREQETQYF.